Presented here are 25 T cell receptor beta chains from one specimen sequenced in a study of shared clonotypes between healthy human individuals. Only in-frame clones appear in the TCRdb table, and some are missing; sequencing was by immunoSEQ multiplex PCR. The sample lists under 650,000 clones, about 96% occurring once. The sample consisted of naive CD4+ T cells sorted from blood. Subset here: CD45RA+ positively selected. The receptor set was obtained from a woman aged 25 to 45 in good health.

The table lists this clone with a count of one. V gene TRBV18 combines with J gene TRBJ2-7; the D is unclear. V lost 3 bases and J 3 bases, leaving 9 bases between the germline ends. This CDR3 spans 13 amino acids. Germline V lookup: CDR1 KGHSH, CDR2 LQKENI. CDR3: CASSPDPLYEQYF. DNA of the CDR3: TGTGCCAGCTCACCGGACCCCCTCTACGAGCAGTACTTC.

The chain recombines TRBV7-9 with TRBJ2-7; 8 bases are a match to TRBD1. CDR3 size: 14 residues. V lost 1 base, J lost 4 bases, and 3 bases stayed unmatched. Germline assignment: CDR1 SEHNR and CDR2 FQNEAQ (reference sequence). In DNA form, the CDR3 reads TGTGCCAGCAGCTTAGGACAGGGGAGATACGAGCAGTACTTC. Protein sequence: CASSLGQGRYEQYF.

The CDR3 sequence: CATKQGSNQPQHF. The CDR3 DNA follows: TGTGCCACAAAACAGGGCAGCAATCAGCCCCAGCATTTT. J is TRBJ1-5 and V is TRBV18; D is perhaps TRBD1 (6 bases). CDR3 size: 13 residues. Germline loops: CDR1 KGHSH, CDR2 LQKENI. V was pared by 10 bases and J by 1 base, with 11 bases between.

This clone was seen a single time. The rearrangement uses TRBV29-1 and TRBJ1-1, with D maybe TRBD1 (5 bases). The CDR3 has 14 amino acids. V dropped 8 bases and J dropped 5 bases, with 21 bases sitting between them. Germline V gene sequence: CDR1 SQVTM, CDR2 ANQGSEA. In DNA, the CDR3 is TGCAGCCTCAGTAGGCAAGGGAAGGGGACTGAAGCTTTCTTT. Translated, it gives CSLSRQGKGTEAFF.

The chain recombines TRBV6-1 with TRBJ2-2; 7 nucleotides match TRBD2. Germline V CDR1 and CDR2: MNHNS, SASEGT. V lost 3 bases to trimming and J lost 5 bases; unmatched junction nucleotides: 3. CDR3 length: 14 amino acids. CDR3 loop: CASSDRGVTGELFF. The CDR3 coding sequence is TGTGCCAGCAGTGACCGGGGGGTAACCGGGGAGCTGTTTTTT.

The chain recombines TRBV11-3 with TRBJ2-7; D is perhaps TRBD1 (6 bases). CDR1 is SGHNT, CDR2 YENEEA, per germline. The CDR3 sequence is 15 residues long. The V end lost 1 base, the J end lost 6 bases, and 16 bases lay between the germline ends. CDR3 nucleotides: TGTGCCAGCAGCTTAGGGACAGCAAGTTTGGGCGAGCAGTACTTC. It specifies CASSLGTASLGEQYF.

The CDR3 protein is CASSFLGRTYEQYF. The CDR3 coding sequence is TGTGCCAGCAGTTTTTTAGGCAGGACCTACGAGCAGTACTTC. The V and J genes are TRBV27 and TRBJ2-7, with D hard to call. This CDR3 is built from 14 residues. Germline loops: CDR1 MNHEY, CDR2 SMNVEV (reference sequence). The germline V and J ends were trimmed by 3 bases and 2 bases, with 11 bases remaining between them.

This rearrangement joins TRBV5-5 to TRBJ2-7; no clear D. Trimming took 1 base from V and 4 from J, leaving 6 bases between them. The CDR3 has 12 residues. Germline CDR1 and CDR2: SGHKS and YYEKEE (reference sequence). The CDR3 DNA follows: TGTGCCAGCAGCTTGACAGATTACGAGCAGTACTTC. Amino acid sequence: CASSLTDYEQYF.

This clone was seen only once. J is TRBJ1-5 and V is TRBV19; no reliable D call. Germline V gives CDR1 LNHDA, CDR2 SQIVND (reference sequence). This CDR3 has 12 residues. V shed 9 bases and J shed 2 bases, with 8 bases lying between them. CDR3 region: CASEKGNQPQHF. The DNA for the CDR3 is TGTGCCAGCGAAAAGGGCAATCAGCCCCAGCATTTT.

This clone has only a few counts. The chain's CDR3 is CASSSLSSYEQYF. CDR3 coding DNA: TGTGCCAGCAGTTCCCTTAGCTCCTACGAGCAGTACTTC. The gene calls are TRBV4-2 and TRBJ2-7, with D unclear. The V gene lost 6 bases and the J gene lost 0 bases, with 9 bases spanning the gap. CDR1 and CDR2 from the germline V gene are LGHNA and YNFKEQ. The CDR3 covers 13 residues.

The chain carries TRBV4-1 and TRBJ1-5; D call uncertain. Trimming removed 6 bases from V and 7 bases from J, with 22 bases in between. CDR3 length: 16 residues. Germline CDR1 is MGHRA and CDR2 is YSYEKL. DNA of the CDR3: TGCGCCAGCAGTCATACCGCAGGAATAGTGCGGCAGCCCCAGCATTTT. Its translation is CASSHTAGIVRQPQHF.

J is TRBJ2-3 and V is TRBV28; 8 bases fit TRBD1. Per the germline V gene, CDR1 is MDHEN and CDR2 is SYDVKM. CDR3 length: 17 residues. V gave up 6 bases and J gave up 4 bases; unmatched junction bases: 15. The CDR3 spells CASSANQGARGPDTQYF. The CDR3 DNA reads TGTGCCAGCAGCGCTAACCAGGGGGCGAGGGGCCCAGATACGCAGTATTTT.

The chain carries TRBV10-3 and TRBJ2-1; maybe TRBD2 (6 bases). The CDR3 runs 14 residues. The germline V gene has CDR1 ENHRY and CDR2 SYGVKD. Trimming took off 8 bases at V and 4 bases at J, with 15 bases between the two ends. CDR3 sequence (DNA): TGTGCCATCCGGGCAACTAGCCTATACAATGAGCAGTTCTTC. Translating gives CAIRATSLYNEQFF.

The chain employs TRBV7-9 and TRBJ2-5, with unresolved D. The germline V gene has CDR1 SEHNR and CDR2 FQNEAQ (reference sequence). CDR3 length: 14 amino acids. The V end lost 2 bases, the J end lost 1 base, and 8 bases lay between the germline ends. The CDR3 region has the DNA TGTGCCAGCAGCTTATTGACCATCCAAGAGACCCAGTACTTC. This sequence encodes CASSLLTIQETQYF.

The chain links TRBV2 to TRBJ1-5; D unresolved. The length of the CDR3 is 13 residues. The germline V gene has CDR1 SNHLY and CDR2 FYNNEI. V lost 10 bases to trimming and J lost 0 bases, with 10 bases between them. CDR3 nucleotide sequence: TGTGCCACCAACACATATAGCAATCAGCCCCAGCATTTT. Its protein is CATNTYSNQPQHF.

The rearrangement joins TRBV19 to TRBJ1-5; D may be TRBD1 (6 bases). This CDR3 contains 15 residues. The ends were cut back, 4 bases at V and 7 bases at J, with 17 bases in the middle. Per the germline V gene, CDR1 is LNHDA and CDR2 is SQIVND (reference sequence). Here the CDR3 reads CASSTLVGAGQPQHF. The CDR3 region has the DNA TGTGCCAGTAGTACCCTCGTGGGGGCCGGGCAGCCCCAGCATTTT.

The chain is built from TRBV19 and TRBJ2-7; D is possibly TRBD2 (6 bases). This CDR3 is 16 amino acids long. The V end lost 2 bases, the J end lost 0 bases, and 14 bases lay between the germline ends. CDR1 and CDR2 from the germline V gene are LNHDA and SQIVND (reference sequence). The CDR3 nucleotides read TGTGCCAGTAGTATACCGGGGCGGGGTAGCTCCTACGAGCAGTACTTC. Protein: CASSIPGRGSSYEQYF. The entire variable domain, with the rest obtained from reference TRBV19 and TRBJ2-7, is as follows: DGGITQSPKYLFRKEGQNVTLSCEQNLNHDAMYWYRQDPGQGLRLIYYSQIVNDFQKGDIAEGYSVSREKKESFPLTVTSAQKNPTAFYLCASSIPGRGSSYEQYFGPGTRLTVT.

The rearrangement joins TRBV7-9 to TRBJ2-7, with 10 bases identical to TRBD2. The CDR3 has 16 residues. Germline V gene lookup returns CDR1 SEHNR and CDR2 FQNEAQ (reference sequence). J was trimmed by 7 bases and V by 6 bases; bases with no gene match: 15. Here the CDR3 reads CASSSFGASGSREQYF. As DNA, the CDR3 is TGTGCCAGCAGTTCCTTTGGGGCTAGCGGGAGTAGGGAGCAGTACTTC. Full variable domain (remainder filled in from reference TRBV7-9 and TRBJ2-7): DTGVSQNPRHKITKRGQNVTFRCDPISEHNRLYWYRQTLGQGPEFLTYFQNEAQLEKSRLLSDRFSAERPKGSFSTLEIQRTEQGDSAMYLCASSSFGASGSREQYFGPGTRLTVT.

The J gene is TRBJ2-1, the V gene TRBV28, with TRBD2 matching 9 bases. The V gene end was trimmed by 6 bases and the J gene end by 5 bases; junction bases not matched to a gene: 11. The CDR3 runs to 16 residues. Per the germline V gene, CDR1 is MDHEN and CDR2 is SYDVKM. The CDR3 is CASSLTLAGRHNEQFF. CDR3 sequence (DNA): TGTGCCAGCAGCCTGACACTAGCGGGCCGTCACAATGAGCAGTTCTTC.

Here the CDR3 reads CASSDLGYAGELFF. For the CDR3, the DNA is TGTGCCAGCAGTGACCTAGGGTACGCCGGGGAGCTGTTTTTT. This chain joins TRBV25-1 and TRBJ2-2; D unresolved. Germline V gives CDR1 MGHDK, CDR2 SYGVNS. V lost 3 bases and J lost 6, with 11 bases in between. The CDR3 contains 14 residues.

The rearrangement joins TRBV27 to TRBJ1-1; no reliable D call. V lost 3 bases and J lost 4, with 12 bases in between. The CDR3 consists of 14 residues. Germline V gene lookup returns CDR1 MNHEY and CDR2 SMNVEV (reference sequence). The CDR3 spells CASSFGGRITEAFF. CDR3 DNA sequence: TGTGCCAGCAGTTTTGGAGGCCGGATCACTGAAGCTTTCTTT.

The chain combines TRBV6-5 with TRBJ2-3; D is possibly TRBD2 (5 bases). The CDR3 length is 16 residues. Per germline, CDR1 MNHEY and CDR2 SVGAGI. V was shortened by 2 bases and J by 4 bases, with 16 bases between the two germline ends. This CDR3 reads CASSYNYLMRADTQYF. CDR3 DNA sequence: TGTGCCAGCAGTTACAACTACCTCATGCGGGCAGATACGCAGTATTTT.

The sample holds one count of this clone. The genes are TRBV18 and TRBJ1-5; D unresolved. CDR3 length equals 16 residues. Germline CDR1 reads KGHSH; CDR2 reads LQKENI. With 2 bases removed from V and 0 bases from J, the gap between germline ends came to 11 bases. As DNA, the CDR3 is TGTGCCAGCTCACCATGGTCCGCGACTAGCAATCAGCCCCAGCATTTT. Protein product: CASSPWSATSNQPQHF.

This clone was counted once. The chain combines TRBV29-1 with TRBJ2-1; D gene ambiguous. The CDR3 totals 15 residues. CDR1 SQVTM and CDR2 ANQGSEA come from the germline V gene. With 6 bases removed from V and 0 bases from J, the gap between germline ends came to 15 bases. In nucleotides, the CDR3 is TGCAGCGTAGCTCCCACTTTAGGCTCCTACAATGAGCAGTTCTTC. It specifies CSVAPTLGSYNEQFF.

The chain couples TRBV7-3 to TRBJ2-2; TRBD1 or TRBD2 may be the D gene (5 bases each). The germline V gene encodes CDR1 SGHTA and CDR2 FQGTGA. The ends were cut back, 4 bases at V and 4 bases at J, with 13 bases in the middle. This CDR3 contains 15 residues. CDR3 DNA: TGTGCCAGCAGCTCGTCCGGGACGGGCACCGGGGAGCTGTTTTTT. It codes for CASSSSGTGTGELFF. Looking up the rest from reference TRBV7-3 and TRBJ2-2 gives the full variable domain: GAGVSQTPSNKVTEKGKYVELRCDPISGHTALYWYRQSLGQGPEFLIYFQGTGAADDSGLPNDRFFAVRPEGSVSTLKIQRTERGDSAVYLCASSSSGTGTGELFFGEGSRLTVL.